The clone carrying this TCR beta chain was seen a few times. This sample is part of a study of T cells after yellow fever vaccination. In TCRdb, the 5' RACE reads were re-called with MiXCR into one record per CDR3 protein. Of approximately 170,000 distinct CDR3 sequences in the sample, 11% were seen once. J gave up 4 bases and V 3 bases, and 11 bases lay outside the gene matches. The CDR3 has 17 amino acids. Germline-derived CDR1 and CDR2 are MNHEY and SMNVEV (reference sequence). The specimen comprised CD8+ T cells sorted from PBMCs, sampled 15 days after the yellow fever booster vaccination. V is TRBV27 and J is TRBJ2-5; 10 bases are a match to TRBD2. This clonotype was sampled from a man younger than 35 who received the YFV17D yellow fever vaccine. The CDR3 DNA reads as TGTGCCAGCAGTTTCTTGGGAAGCGGGGGGGCAGGAGAGACCCAGTACTTC. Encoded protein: CASSFLGSGGAGETQYF.